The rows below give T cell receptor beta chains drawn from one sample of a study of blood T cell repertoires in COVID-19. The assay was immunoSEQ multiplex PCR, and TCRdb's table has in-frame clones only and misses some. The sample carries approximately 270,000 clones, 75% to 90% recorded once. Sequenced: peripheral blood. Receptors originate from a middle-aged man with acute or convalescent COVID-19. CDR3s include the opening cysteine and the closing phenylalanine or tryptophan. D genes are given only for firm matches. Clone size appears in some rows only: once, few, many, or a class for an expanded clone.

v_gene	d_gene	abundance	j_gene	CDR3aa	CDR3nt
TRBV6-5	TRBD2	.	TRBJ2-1	CASSRTSGAYNEQFF	TGTGCCAGCAGCCGGACTAGCGGGGCATACAATGAGCAGTTCTTC
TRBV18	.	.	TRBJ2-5	CASSPPAGETQYF	TGTGCCAGCTCACCACCGGCGGGAGAGACCCAGTACTTC
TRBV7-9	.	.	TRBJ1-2	CASSPPGGNYGYTF	TGTGCCAGCAGCCCCCCCGGGGGTAACTATGGCTACACCTTC
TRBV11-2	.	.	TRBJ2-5	CASSLRPGETQYF	TGTGCCAGCAGCTTACGTCCCGGGGAGACCCAGTACTTC
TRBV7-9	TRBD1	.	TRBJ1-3	CASSDDRVGNTIYF	TGTGCCAGCAGCGACGACAGGGTTGGAAACACCATATATTTT
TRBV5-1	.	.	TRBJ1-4	CASSLDREREKLFF	TGCGCCAGCAGCTTGGACAGGGAGCGGGAAAAACTGTTTTTT
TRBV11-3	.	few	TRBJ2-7	CASSLEVYSEQYF	TGTGCCAGCAGCTTAGAGGTTTACAGCGAGCAGTACTTC
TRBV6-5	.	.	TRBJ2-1	CASSYRSGTSANEQFF	TGTGCCAGCAGTTACCGATCCGGGACATCCGCCAATGAGCAGTTCTTC
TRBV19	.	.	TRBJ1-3	CASSMRRDSGNTIYF	TGTGCCAGTAGTATGAGGAGGGACTCTGGAAACACCATATATTTT
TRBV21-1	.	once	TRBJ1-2	CARRLRVGYTF	TGTGCCAGAAGGCTGAGGGTCGGCTACACCTTC
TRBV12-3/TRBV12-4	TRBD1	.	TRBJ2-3	CASSADRAYTQYF	TGTGCCAGCTCAGCGGACAGGGCTTATACGCAGTATTTT
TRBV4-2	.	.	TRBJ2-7	CASSQGRLVRDYEQYF	TGTGCCAGCAGCCAAGGTCGGTTGGTGAGGGATTACGAGCAGTACTTC
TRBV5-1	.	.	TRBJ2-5	CASSLGPRGETQYF	TGCGCCAGCAGCTTGGGACCACGAGGGGAGACCCAGTACTTC
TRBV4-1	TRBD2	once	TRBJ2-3	CASSQIVAGGQADTQYF	TGCGCCAGCAGCCAAATAGTAGCGGGGGGGCAAGCAGATACGCAGTATTTT
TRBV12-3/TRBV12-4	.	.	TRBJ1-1	CASSEMNTEAFF	TGTGCCAGCAGTGAGATGAACACTGAAGCTTTCTTT
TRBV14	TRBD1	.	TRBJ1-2	CASSPQGVGYTF	TGTGCCAGCAGCCCCCAGGGGGTAGGCTACACCTTC
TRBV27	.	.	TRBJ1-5	CASSPSDSPLGQPQHF	TGTGCCAGCAGTCCATCGGACAGCCCCCTCGGTCAGCCCCAGCATTTT